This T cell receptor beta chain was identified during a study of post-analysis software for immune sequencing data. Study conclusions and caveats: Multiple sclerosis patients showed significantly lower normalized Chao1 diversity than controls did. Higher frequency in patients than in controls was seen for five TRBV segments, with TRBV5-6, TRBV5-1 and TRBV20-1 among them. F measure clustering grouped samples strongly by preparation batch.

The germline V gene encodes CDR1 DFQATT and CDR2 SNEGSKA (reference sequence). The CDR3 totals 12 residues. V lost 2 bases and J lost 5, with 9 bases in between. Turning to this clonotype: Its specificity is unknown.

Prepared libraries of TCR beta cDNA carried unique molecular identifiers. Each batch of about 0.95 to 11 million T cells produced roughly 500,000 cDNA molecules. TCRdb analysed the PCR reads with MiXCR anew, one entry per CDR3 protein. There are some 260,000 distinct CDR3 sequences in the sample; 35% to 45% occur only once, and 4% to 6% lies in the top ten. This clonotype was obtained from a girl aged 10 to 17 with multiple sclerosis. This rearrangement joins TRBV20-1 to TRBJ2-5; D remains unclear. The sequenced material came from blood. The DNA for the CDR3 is TGCAGTGCTAGAACTAATCAGGAGACCCAGTACTTC. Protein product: CSARTNQETQYF.